Below, 27 T cell receptor beta chains from the same sample are listed, as sequenced in a study of blood T cell repertoires in COVID-19. The assay was immunoSEQ multiplex PCR, and TCRdb's table has in-frame clones only and misses some. The table has 110,000 to 150,000 clones, around 82% seen once; the top ten hold about 8%. The specimen sequenced was peripheral blood. The receptors here all came from a human donor in a cohort sampled during active COVID-19.

The gene calls are TRBV7-2 and TRBJ2-3; 13 nucleotides line up with TRBD2. V was pared by 6 bases and J by 8 bases, with 11 bases of the junction left unmatched. This CDR3 is 16 amino acids long. CDR1 SGHTA and CDR2 FQGNSA come from the germline V gene. The CDR3: CASRPGLAGSQATQYF. The DNA for the CDR3 is TGTGCCAGCAGACCGGGACTAGCGGGGAGTCAGGCTACGCAGTATTTT.

The chain combines TRBV6-5 with TRBJ1-1, with unresolved D. CDR3 size: 11 residues. Trimming left V 7 bases short and J 6 bases short, with 9 bases between. From germline, CDR1 is MNHEY and CDR2 SVGAGI. The CDR3 nucleotides are TGTGCCAGCACGAGCGAGGCTGAAGCTTTCTTT. This encodes CASTSEAEAFF.

The V and J genes are TRBV11-2 and TRBJ2-7, with D possibly being TRBD1 (5 bases). The CDR3 runs to 15 residues. Per the germline V gene, CDR1 is SGHAT and CDR2 is FQNNGV. V lost 0 bases and J 5 bases, leaving 14 bases between the germline ends. CDR3 DNA sequence: TGTGCCAGCAGCTTAGAGGGAAGGGGATCCCACGAGCAGTACTTC. Protein product: CASSLEGRGSHEQYF. The complete variable domain, with remaining parts taken from reference TRBV11-2 and TRBJ2-7, reads EAGVAQSPRYKIIEKRQSVAFWCNPISGHATLYWYQQILGQGPKLLIQFQNNGVVDDSQLPKDRFSAERLKGVDSTLKIQPAKLEDSAVYLCASSLEGRGSHEQYFGPGTRLTVT.

The CDR3 bases are TGTGCCAGCACCGGGGAGGCCCAGTACTTC. As protein: CASTGEAQYF. The V call is TRBV27, the J call TRBJ2-5; the D gene is possibly TRBD2 (6 bases). The CDR3 loop spans 10 amino acids. Trimming removed 7 bases from V and 9 bases from J, with 9 bases in between. CDR1 MNHEY and CDR2 SMNVEV come from the germline V gene (reference sequence).

The chain carries TRBV5-1 and TRBJ2-1; TRBD2 matches 8 bases. The CDR3 consists of 14 residues. CDR1 is SGHRS, CDR2 YFSETQ, per germline. After removal of 4 bases from V and 6 bases from J, the junction contained 6 bases not matched to a gene. The CDR3 reads CASSRAGGGNEQFF. CDR3 nucleotides: TGCGCCAGCAGCAGGGCGGGGGGCGGCAATGAGCAGTTCTTC.

The V and J genes are TRBV5-1 and TRBJ2-2, with D perhaps matching TRBD1 (6 bases). Trimming shortened V by 7 bases and J by 2 bases, and 15 bases separated the two germline ends. This CDR3 has 15 residues. CDR1 and CDR2 (germline): SGHRS, YFSETQ. The CDR3 coding sequence is TGCGCCAGCGCCGCCGGGACACTTAACACCGGGGAGCTGTTTTTT. Translated: CASAAGTLNTGELFF.

The chain couples TRBV19 to TRBJ1-2; 8 bases match TRBD1. The trim removed 3 bases at V and 7 bases at J, leaving 7 bases unmatched. Germline assignment: CDR1 LNHDA and CDR2 SQIVND (reference sequence). This CDR3 has 14 amino acids. The CDR3 region has the DNA TGTGCCAGTAGTATCCTGGCAGGGGGCAGTGGCTACACCTTC. Protein: CASSILAGGSGYTF.

This chain connects TRBV10-1 to TRBJ2-1, with TRBD2 as a possible D gene (6 bases). CDR1 is WNHNN and CDR2 is SYGVQD in the germline V gene (reference sequence). The V end lost 3 bases, the J end lost 0 bases, and 15 bases lay between the germline ends. The CDR3 extends over 17 amino acids. CDR3 protein: CASSESGRVSSYNEQFF. CDR3 nucleotide sequence: TGCGCCAGCAGTGAAAGCGGGCGTGTAAGCTCCTACAATGAGCAGTTCTTC.

This clone was observed a single time. The V call is TRBV4-2, the J call TRBJ1-4; D is undetermined. Germline loops: CDR1 LGHNA, CDR2 YNFKEQ. V was clipped by 4 bases and J by 3 bases, with 12 bases between them. The CDR3 runs to 15 residues. The DNA for the CDR3 is TGTGCCAGCAGCCGAGAGACTGCCTCTAATGAAAAACTGTTTTTT. Translated, it gives CASSRETASNEKLFF.

The CDR3 bases are TGTGCCAGCAGTCCAAGACTAGGGGCCAATGAGCAGTTCTTC. As protein: CASSPRLGANEQFF. V gene TRBV6-6 combines with J gene TRBJ2-1, with D tentatively TRBD2 (6 bases). The V end was cut by 5 bases, the J end by 6 bases, with 14 bases between. The CDR3 is made up of 14 amino acids. Germline CDR1 and CDR2: MNHNY and SVGAGI (reference sequence).

This clone was seen a handful of times. J is TRBJ1-1 and V is TRBV5-1; 8 bases match TRBD1. Germline V lookup: CDR1 SGHRS, CDR2 YFSETQ. The CDR3 is 14 residues long. The J segment lost 3 bases and the V segment lost 3 bases, leaving 4 bases of the junction unmatched. CDR3 in amino acids: CASSSWTGYTEAFF. DNA for the CDR3: TGCGCCAGCAGCTCTTGGACAGGGTACACTGAAGCTTTCTTT. The entire variable domain, with the rest obtained from reference TRBV5-1 and TRBJ1-1, is as follows: KAGVTQTPRYLIKTRGQQVTLSCSPISGHRSVSWYQQTPGQGLQFLFEYFSETQRNKGNFPGRFSGRQFSNSRSEMNVSTLELGDSALYLCASSSWTGYTEAFFGQGTRLTVV.

The genes are TRBV5-1 and TRBJ1-5; possible D gene TRBD1, 6 bases. Trimming took off 0 bases at V and 5 bases at J, with 9 bases between the two ends. CDR3 size: 14 residues. Germline CDR1 and CDR2: SGHRS and YFSETQ. In nucleotides, the CDR3 is TGCGCCAGCAGCTTGGGAACAGGGTATCAGCCCCAGCATTTT. Its translation: CASSLGTGYQPQHF.

This clone was counted only a few times. The rearrangement joins TRBV20-1 to TRBJ2-5; TRBD2 aligns across 7 bases. CDR3 size: 13 residues. V trimming: 3 bases; J trimming: 6 bases; junction bases outside the gene matches: 7. CDR1 is DFQATT and CDR2 is SNEGSKA in the germline V gene (reference sequence). CDR3 nucleotide sequence: TGCAGTGCTAGTGAGGCCGGGGGGAAGACCCAGTACTTC. It translates to CSASEAGGKTQYF.

This chain uses TRBV18 with TRBJ2-1; 7 nucleotides agree with TRBD1. Germline CDR1 KGHSH, CDR2 LQKENI. The junction had 2 bases not matched to a gene; V was cut back by 3 bases and J by 0 bases. The CDR3 spans 15 residues. In DNA form, the CDR3 reads TGTGCCAGCTCACCGAGGGACAGCTCCTACAATGAGCAGTTCTTC. This encodes CASSPRDSSYNEQFF.

The V call is TRBV7-2, the J call TRBJ2-3; D possibly corresponds to TRBD2 (7 bases). The CDR3 consists of 16 residues. Germline loops: CDR1 SGHTA, CDR2 FQGNSA. Deletions cut 4 bases from V and 2 bases from J, with 16 bases between. In DNA, the CDR3 is TGTGCCAGCAGCTGGGGGGCGGGAGACCCCACAGATACGCAGTATTTT. This translates into CASSWGAGDPTDTQYF.

The table lists this clone with a count of one. The rearrangement joins TRBV6-1 to TRBJ1-3; no reliable D call. Deletions cut 3 bases from V and 0 bases from J, with 12 bases between. The CDR3 has 16 amino acids. Germline V gene lookup returns CDR1 MNHNS and CDR2 SASEGT. The CDR3 protein is CASSEYVASSGNTIYF. CDR3 coding DNA: TGTGCCAGCAGTGAGTACGTCGCGTCCTCTGGAAACACCATATATTTT.

J is TRBJ1-3 and V is TRBV27; 7 positions agree with TRBD1. Germline CDR1 and CDR2: MNHEY and SMNVEV (reference sequence). Trimming removed 6 bases from V and 4 bases from J; junction bases left unmatched: 9. This CDR3 has 15 amino acids. In nucleotides, the CDR3 is TGTGCCAGCAGACCCGAGGGGGCTCGGGGAAACACCATATATTTT. This codes for CASRPEGARGNTIYF.

This sequence joins TRBV7-9 and TRBJ1-1; tentative D call: TRBD1 (5 bases). With 5 bases removed from V and 1 base from J, the gap between germline ends came to 14 bases. This CDR3 is built from 15 residues. Germline V gene data show CDR1 as SEHNR and CDR2 as FQNEAQ (reference sequence). This CDR3 reads CASSPPGLKNTEAFF. The CDR3 region has the DNA TGTGCCAGCAGCCCACCGGGACTCAAGAACACTGAAGCTTTCTTT.

The chain is built from TRBV6-6 and TRBJ2-5; TRBD2 matches at 13 bases. V was pared by 5 bases and J by 4 bases, with 7 bases of the junction left unmatched. Germline CDR1 MNHNY, CDR2 SVGAGI (reference sequence). CDR3 length equals 16 residues. The CDR3 protein is CASSPGLAGSGETQYF. The CDR3 nucleotides read TGTGCCAGCAGTCCGGGACTAGCGGGGAGTGGAGAGACCCAGTACTTC.

The chain couples TRBV5-6 to TRBJ1-5; D is possibly TRBD1 (5 bases). The CDR3 runs to 15 residues. CDR1 is SGHDT and CDR2 is YYEEEE in the germline V gene. V was clipped by 2 bases and J by 7 bases, with 16 bases between them. The CDR3 spells CASSLTTGLGQPQHF. The CDR3 DNA sequence: TGTGCCAGCAGCTTAACTACAGGTCTCGGGCAGCCCCAGCATTTT.

The CDR3 spells CASSIAWRGPSNQPQHF. The CDR3 bases are TGTGCCAGTAGTATAGCGTGGAGGGGACCTAGCAATCAGCCCCAGCATTTT. The chain employs TRBV19 and TRBJ1-5; D perhaps matches TRBD1 (5 bases). This CDR3 contains 17 residues. Trimming left V 1 base short and J 0 bases short, with 13 bases between. From germline, CDR1 is LNHDA and CDR2 SQIVND (reference sequence).

In DNA, the CDR3 is TGCAGCGTTGAAAGTTCAGGACTAGGGAGCAATGAGCAGTTCTTC. It codes for CSVESSGLGSNEQFF. The rearrangement joins TRBV29-1 to TRBJ2-1, with 7 bases lining up with TRBD2. The trim removed 2 bases at V and 6 bases at J, leaving 10 bases unmatched. The CDR3 totals 15 residues. Per germline, CDR1 SQVTM and CDR2 ANQGSEA.

The chain employs TRBV5-4 and TRBJ1-4; 7 bases align to TRBD1. CDR1 is SGHNT, CDR2 YYREEE, per germline (reference sequence). The CDR3 consists of 16 residues. V lost 2 bases and J lost 0; bases outside the gene matches: 4. CDR3 residues: CASSLTGQTTNEKLFF. CDR3 nucleotide sequence: TGTGCCAGCAGCTTAACGGGACAGACAACTAATGAAAAACTGTTTTTT.

This clone was seen a single time. The V call is TRBV6-5, the J call TRBJ2-3, with D possibly TRBD2 on 6 matching bases. The CDR3 sequence is 16 residues long. Trimming took off 1 base at V and 2 bases at J, with 13 bases between the two ends. Germline CDR1 MNHEY, CDR2 SVGAGI. The CDR3 DNA is TGTGCCAGCAGTTACTTGGGGGGAACCTCCACAGATACGCAGTATTTT. Translating gives CASSYLGGTSTDTQYF.

The chain uses TRBV2 and TRBJ1-2; 8 nucleotides agree with TRBD1. Germline V gene data show CDR1 as SNHLY and CDR2 as FYNNEI. After removal of 6 bases from V and 5 bases from J, the junction contained 2 bases not matched to a gene. The CDR3 runs 12 residues. CDR3 region: CASRGQAYGYTF. CDR3 in DNA: TGTGCCAGCAGGGGACAGGCTTATGGCTACACCTTC.

The CDR3 DNA is TGTGCCAGCAGCTCCGCGCAGGGGCTAGGGTACTATGGCTACACCTTC. Protein product: CASSSAQGLGYYGYTF. The chain uses TRBV5-6 and TRBJ1-2; a weak D match, TRBD1 (6 bases). Germline V lookup: CDR1 SGHDT, CDR2 YYEEEE. Trimming removed 3 bases at V and 3 bases at J, with 18 bases between. The CDR3 runs 16 residues.

The V gene is TRBV11-2, the J gene TRBJ1-2; D call uncertain. V shed 5 bases and J shed 2 bases, with 9 bases lying between them. The CDR3 length is 13 residues. Germline CDR1 reads SGHAT; CDR2 reads FQNNGV. Here the CDR3 reads CASSQTQNYGYTF. DNA for the CDR3: TGTGCCAGCAGCCAAACACAGAACTATGGCTACACCTTC.